The 10 T cell receptor beta chains given below trace back to one sample, sequenced in a study of shared clonotypes between healthy human individuals. Profiled with immunoSEQ multiplex PCR; TCRdb holds only in-frame clones, not every one. The repertoire holds some 2,400,000 clones, with approximately 96% as singletons. Sequenced sample: naive CD4+ T cells sorted from blood. Described subset: CD45RA+ positively selected. The receptors shown here come from a man younger than 35 in good health.

The rearrangement links TRBV15 to TRBJ1-4, with D possibly being TRBD1 (5 bases). V lost 1 base and J lost 7, with 13 bases in between. The CDR3 loop spans 15 amino acids. Germline assignment: CDR1 LNHNV and CDR2 YYDKDF (reference sequence). The CDR3 DNA is TGTGCCACCAGCAGAGGAGCAGGGAGTGGTGAAAAACTGTTTTTT. Translation gives CATSRGAGSGEKLFF.

The chain employs TRBV19 and TRBJ1-5, with 7 bases aligning to TRBD1. The V and J ends lost 6 bases and 3 bases, in that order; junction bases with no gene match: 8. The CDR3 is 15 residues long. Looked up from germline, CDR1 is LNHDA and CDR2 is SQIVND (reference sequence). The CDR3 protein is CASRPLGTDNQPQHF. CDR3 DNA: TGTGCCAGTAGGCCCCTCGGGACAGACAATCAGCCCCAGCATTTT. Based on the CDR3 plus reference TRBV19 and TRBJ1-5, the full variable domain is DGGITQSPKYLFRKEGQNVTLSCEQNLNHDAMYWYRQDPGQGLRLIYYSQIVNDFQKGDIAEGYSVSREKKESFPLTVTSAQKNPTAFYLCASRPLGTDNQPQHFGDGTRLSIL.

About this clone: Other nucleotide sequences from this sample produce the same CDR3. The chain links TRBV5-1 to TRBJ2-7; D is undetermined. The V and J ends lost 0 bases and 4 bases respectively, with 8 bases between them. The CDR3 extends over 13 amino acids. CDR1 is SGHRS, CDR2 YFSETQ, per germline. Written as DNA, the CDR3 is TGCGCCAGCAGCTTGGCAGATAGATACGAGCAGTACTTC. It translates to CASSLADRYEQYF.

This clone was seen just once. This chain links TRBV29-1 with TRBJ1-1; 10 bases are a match to TRBD1. J lost 1 base, V lost 4 bases, and 6 bases had no gene match. The CDR3 runs 15 residues. CDR1 SQVTM and CDR2 ANQGSEA come from the germline V gene. CDR3 nucleotides: TGCAGCGTTGTGGGACAGGGGTGGGCGAACACTGAAGCTTTCTTT. Translating gives CSVVGQGWANTEAFF.

This clone came up once. Other DNA sequences from this sample encode an identical CDR3 as well. The V gene is TRBV5-1, the J gene TRBJ2-5; D may be TRBD1 (6 bases). Germline lookup yields CDR1 SGHRS and CDR2 YFSETQ. Trimming cost V 0 bases and J 5 bases, with 11 bases left between them. The CDR3 loop spans 14 amino acids. The CDR3 nucleotides are TGCGCCAGCAGCTTGGCCTGGGGGCAGGAGACCCAGTACTTC. Amino acid sequence: CASSLAWGQETQYF.

The chain recombines TRBV6-6 with TRBJ2-5, with 8 bases lining up with TRBD1. V was clipped by 5 bases and J by 4 bases; unmatched bases: 9. Germline V gene data show CDR1 as MNHNY and CDR2 as SVGAGI (reference sequence). CDR3 length: 15 residues. The CDR3: CASSRWDRQSETQYF. CDR3 nucleotide sequence: TGTGCCAGCAGTCGGTGGGACAGGCAATCAGAGACCCAGTACTTC.

As regards this clone: Other DNA sequences in the sample encode the same CDR3. This chain connects TRBV4-3 to TRBJ1-2, with D perhaps TRBD1 (6 bases). Trimming left V 0 bases short and J 2 bases short, with 7 bases between. This CDR3 contains 14 residues. In germline, CDR1 is LGHNA, CDR2 YSLEER. The CDR3 DNA reads TGCGCCAGCAGCCAAGAACAGGGAAACTATGGCTACACCTTC. Translation gives CASSQEQGNYGYTF.

For this clone: Additional DNA sequences in this sample encode the identical CDR3. The J gene is TRBJ1-1, the V gene TRBV28, with D maybe TRBD1 (6 bases). Per the germline V gene, CDR1 is MDHEN and CDR2 is SYDVKM. This CDR3 is 14 amino acids long. V gave up 2 bases and J gave up 1 base, with 8 bases separating them. CDR3 amino acids: CASSLAGANTEAFF. The CDR3 DNA sequence: TGTGCCAGCAGTTTAGCAGGGGCGAACACTGAAGCTTTCTTT.

The V and J genes are TRBV19 and TRBJ1-2; no reliable D call. Trimming pared 3 bases from V and 4 bases from J, leaving 15 bases between. Germline V gene data show CDR1 as LNHDA and CDR2 as SQIVND (reference sequence). This CDR3 region has 15 residues. The CDR3 DNA reads as TGTGCCAGTAGTATTGGGCGAGATTTCAGCTATGGCTACACCTTC. Encoded protein: CASSIGRDFSYGYTF.

In DNA form, the CDR3 reads TGTGCCAGCAGCTCCCCCGGACAGGGAGAGACCCAGTACTTC. This translates into CASSSPGQGETQYF. The chain employs TRBV11-3 and TRBJ2-5, with 8 bases matching TRBD1. The CDR3 has 14 amino acids. The junction had 5 bases not matched to a gene; V was cut back by 4 bases and J by 4 bases. Germline loops: CDR1 SGHNT, CDR2 YENEEA.